What follows are 14 T cell receptor beta chains derived from one specimen sequenced in a study of shared clonotypes between healthy human individuals. Method: immunoSEQ multiplex PCR; TCRdb's copy keeps in-frame clones and lacks some. The sample includes approximately 2,200,000 clones, under 95% of them seen just once. Naive-designated CD8 cells lacked CD45RO, were positively enriched for CCR7, and omitted terminally differentiated effector memory CD45RA+ cells. Sequencing used naive CD8+ T cells from PBMCs. The source is a man aged 18 to 30 in good health. Some clones in this sample may be carry-over from other donors' samples.

The chain couples TRBV19 to TRBJ2-1; 11 bases fit TRBD2. Germline V gives CDR1 LNHDA, CDR2 SQIVND (reference sequence). The CDR3 sequence is 16 residues long. V lost 3 bases to trimming and J lost 4 bases; unmatched junction nucleotides: 5. The CDR3 DNA reads as TGTGCCAGTAGTATGCCCGGGACTAGCGGTTACAATGAGCAGTTCTTC. It is translated as CASSMPGTSGYNEQFF.

J is TRBJ2-7 and V is TRBV21-1; TRBD1 is the table's D call, not checked against the DNA. TRBV21-1 is a documented pseudogene. The CDR3 totals 14 residues. The CDR3 coding sequence is TGTGCCAGCAGCAAAGTCCAGGGGCCCTACGAGCAGTACTTC. This translates into CASSKVQGPYEQYF.

In nucleotides, the CDR3 is TGTGCCAGTTGGGACAGGGGTTTTGTGGCCGGGGAGCTGTTTTTT. Encoded protein: CASWDRGFVAGELFF. This sequence joins TRBV19 and TRBJ2-2, with 10 positions matching TRBD1. Germline V gene lookup returns CDR1 LNHDA and CDR2 SQIVND (reference sequence). J was trimmed by 6 bases and V by 8 bases; bases with no gene match: 9. The CDR3 covers 15 residues.

This rearrangement joins TRBV11-1 to TRBJ2-3; D possibly matches TRBD1 or TRBD2 (5 bases each). V was pared by 1 base and J by 0 bases, with 11 bases between. Looked up from germline, CDR1 is SGHAT and CDR2 is FQDESV (reference sequence). The CDR3 is 16 residues long. CDR3 in amino acids: CASSLVGGTSTDTQYF. In DNA, the CDR3 is TGTGCCAGCAGCTTAGTTGGTGGGACCAGCACAGATACGCAGTATTTT.

V gene TRBV19 combines with J gene TRBJ2-1, with 9 bases lining up with TRBD2. Germline values: CDR1 LNHDA, CDR2 SQIVND (reference sequence). CDR3 length: 15 amino acids. The ends lost 2 bases at V and 5 bases at J; junction bases unmatched: 4. The CDR3 DNA is TGTGCCAGTAGTATAATGGTAGCGGGAGACAATGAGCAGTTCTTC. Amino acids: CASSIMVAGDNEQFF.

V gene TRBV6-1 combines with J gene TRBJ2-7; weak D call: TRBD2 (5 bases). Germline values: CDR1 MNHNS, CDR2 SASEGT. This CDR3 is 17 amino acids long. V shed 0 bases and J shed 5 bases, with 20 bases lying between them. The CDR3: CASSEARVSAGPHEQYF. In nucleotides, the CDR3 is TGTGCCAGCAGTGAAGCGCGGGTGAGCGCCGGACCCCACGAGCAGTACTTC.

This chain uses TRBV28 with TRBJ2-7; perhaps TRBD2 as D (5 bases). This CDR3 spans 16 amino acids. V was pared by 2 bases and J by 4 bases, with 18 bases between. The V gene's germline CDR1 is MDHEN and CDR2 SYDVKM. The CDR3 DNA reads as TGTGCCAGCAGTTTAATGTACGAGGGCAATAGGTACGAGCAGTACTTC. Its protein product is CASSLMYEGNRYEQYF.

The chain links TRBV7-8 to TRBJ1-5, with no clear D. This CDR3 region has 15 residues. Germline V lookup: CDR1 SGHVS, CDR2 FQNEAQ. Trimming cost V 0 bases and J 3 bases, with 9 bases left between them. For the CDR3, the DNA is TGTGCCAGCAGCTTAGCGGGGAACCACAATCAGCCCCAGCATTTT. It yields the protein CASSLAGNHNQPQHF.

CDR3 nucleotides: TGTGCCACGCAAGGAGCAGGGCTTTTTGAAAAACTGTTTTTT. It translates to CATQGAGLFEKLFF. This chain joins TRBV19 and TRBJ1-4, with D possibly being TRBD1 (5 bases). This CDR3 spans 14 amino acids. Germline values: CDR1 LNHDA, CDR2 SQIVND (reference sequence). V was cut by 10 bases and J by 7 bases, with 19 bases left in between. Based on the CDR3 plus reference TRBV19 and TRBJ1-4, the full variable domain is DGGITQSPKYLFRKEGQNVTLSCEQNLNHDAMYWYRQDPGQGLRLIYYSQIVNDFQKGDIAEGYSVSREKKESFPLTVTSAQKNPTAFYLCATQGAGLFEKLFFGSGTQLSVL.

The V call is TRBV29-1, the J call TRBJ2-7, with TRBD1 identical over 7 bases. The ends lost 5 bases at V and 2 bases at J; junction bases unmatched: 6. Germline V gene sequence: CDR1 SQVTM, CDR2 ANQGSEA. The CDR3 runs to 13 residues. The CDR3 protein is CSVYSDRTYEQYF. CDR3 DNA sequence: TGCAGCGTTTACTCGGACAGGACCTACGAGCAGTACTTC.

The V gene is TRBV6-4, the J gene TRBJ1-5, with D perhaps matching TRBD1 (6 bases). Germline loops: CDR1 MRHNA, CDR2 SNTAGT. The CDR3 contains 10 residues. The ends were cut back, 9 bases at V and 13 bases at J, with 13 bases in the middle. CDR3 DNA sequence: TGTGCCAGACTCGAGGGGGGGCAGCATTTT. Translating it yields CARLEGGQHF.

Remarks on this clone: Additional DNA sequences in this sample encode the identical CDR3. The J gene is TRBJ2-3, the V gene TRBV15; D unclear. Germline V CDR1 and CDR2: LNHNV, YYDKDF (reference sequence). The CDR3 spans 13 residues. Trimming shortened V by 1 base and J by 0 bases, and 2 bases separated the two germline ends. As DNA, the CDR3 is TGTGCCACCAGCAGAGTAAGCACAGATACGCAGTATTTT. Encoded protein: CATSRVSTDTQYF. The full variable domain, with the rest looked up from reference TRBV15 and TRBJ2-3, is DAMVIQNPRYQVTQFGKPVTLSCSQTLNHNVMYWYQQKSSQAPKLLFHYYDKDFNNEADTPDNFQSRRPNTSFCFLDIRSPGLGDTAMYLCATSRVSTDTQYFGPGTRLTVL.

J is TRBJ1-1 and V is TRBV7-8; D gene uncertain. Per the germline V gene, CDR1 is SGHVS and CDR2 is FQNEAQ. V was clipped by 0 bases and J by 8 bases, with 10 bases between them. The CDR3 contains 13 residues. The CDR3 here is CASSLAPTVEAFF. DNA of the CDR3: TGTGCCAGCAGCTTAGCACCGACCGTAGAAGCTTTCTTT.

V usage is TRBV10-3 and J usage is TRBJ1-5; the D is unclear. Germline values: CDR1 ENHRY, CDR2 SYGVKD. The CDR3 is 20 amino acids. V gave up 0 bases and J gave up 0 bases, with 21 bases separating them. CDR3 in amino acids: CAISESLASEPYHSNQPQHF. The CDR3 bases are TGTGCCATCAGTGAGTCGTTGGCGAGCGAGCCCTATCATAGCAATCAGCCCCAGCATTTT.